Listed below are T cell receptor beta chains from one sample, sequenced in a study of chemoradiotherapy in HPV16-positive cancers. Method: immunoSEQ multiplex PCR; TCRdb's copy keeps in-frame clones and lacks some. The table lists under 35,000 clones, roughly 93% of them singletons, with roughly 17% in the top ten. Sequenced material: blood, taken from a patient who underwent chemoradiotherapy. The receptors derive from a human donor with HPV-associated anogenital cancer. CDR3s include the opening cysteine and the closing phenylalanine or tryptophan. The D gene is left open where the match is weak. The size entry is marked missing in some rows and otherwise reads once, few, many or a size class.

d_call	clone_size	v_call	j_call	cdr3_nt	cdr3_aa
NA	NA	TRBV15	TRBJ2-7	TGTGCCACCAGCGGCGGGGCGCGGGTTCTCCATACATCCTACGAGCAGTACTTC	CATSGGARVLHTSYEQYF
TRBD1	once	TRBV11-1	TRBJ2-4	TGTGCCAGCACGATGAACCCGGGACAGGGTGGGAACATTCAGTACTTC	CASTMNPGQGGNIQYF
NA	NA	TRBV7-9	TRBJ2-7	TGTGCCAGCAGCTTCGCCGTCAGGGCCCAGCAGTACTTC	CASSFAVRAQQYF
NA	NA	TRBV19	TRBJ1-1	TGTGCCAGTAGTATCGATCCCCGGCAGGGCGAAGCTTTCTTT	CASSIDPRQGEAFF
NA	NA	TRBV10-1	TRBJ1-5	TGCGCCAGCAGTGAGGCGGGGGGCACACCTAGCAATCAGCCCCAGCATTTT	CASSEAGGTPSNQPQHF
NA	NA	TRBV18	TRBJ2-1	TGTGCCAGCTCACCTCCAAGACTCTTGAATGAGCAGTTCTTC	CASSPPRLLNEQFF
NA	NA	TRBV28	TRBJ1-5	TGTGCCAGCATGGTGGCCAATCAGCCCCAGCATTTT	CASMVANQPQHF
TRBD2	NA	TRBV5-4	TRBJ2-7	TGTGCCAGCAGCTTGAATGGAGCGGGAGCCCCCTACGAGCAGTACTTC	CASSLNGAGAPYEQYF
NA	NA	TRBV20-1	TRBJ1-2	TGCAGTGCTAGCCTCGGATATGGCTACACCTTC	CSASLGYGYTF
NA	NA	TRBV7-6	TRBJ2-1	TGTGCCAGCAGCTTAGGGACCAATGAGCAGTTCTTC	CASSLGTNEQFF
TRBD1	NA	TRBV9	TRBJ2-1	TGTGCCAGCAGCCGAGACTTACAGGGGCCCCCCTACAATGAGCAGTTCTTC	CASSRDLQGPPYNEQFF
NA	NA	TRBV7-8	TRBJ1-5	TGTGCCAGCAGCCATACAGGACTAAATCAGCCCCAGCATTTT	CASSHTGLNQPQHF
NA	NA	TRBV9	TRBJ1-2	TGTGCCAGCAGCGTAGACAGGGATTATGGCTACACCTTC	CASSVDRDYGYTF
NA	NA	TRBV7-9	TRBJ1-2	TGTGCCAGCAGTATCAGCCTGGGGACCTTC	CASSISLGTF
NA	NA	TRBV19	TRBJ1-3	TGTGCCAGTAGTATGCCAGGGGCGACTGGAAACACCATATATTTT	CASSMPGATGNTIYF
TRBD2	NA	TRBV5-1	TRBJ2-3	TGCGCCAGCAGTTTGGAGGCTAGCGGGGGCCACGCCGATACGCAGTATTTT	CASSLEASGGHADTQYF
NA	NA	TRBV7-6	TRBJ2-3	TGTGCCAGCAGGAATCCACTTAGGACGGATACGCAGTATTTT	CASRNPLRTDTQYF